This section outlines one TCR beta chain sequence together with its context. Its antigen is unidentified. This entry belongs to a study of T cell responses to AZD1222 COVID-19 vaccine. Broader study findings: Among vaccine-associated CD4 TCRs, coverage spanned spike, with dominance at 160-218 and 743-854. Spike-specific TCR depth and breadth grew after two AZD1222 doses. Mostly white British, mostly female donors; authors suggested clonal diversity may be underestimated.

Some clones are missing from TCRdb's copy, which holds only in-frame ones; the method was immunoSEQ multiplex PCR. The sample has about 67,000 clones; around four fifths are singletons. Germline-derived CDR1 and CDR2 are MDHEN and SYDVKM. This CDR3 spans 12 amino acids. V was clipped by 6 bases and J by 5 bases, with 8 bases between them. Sequences were derived from peripheral blood, sampled on day 0 of AZD1222 vaccination. V gene TRBV28 combines with J gene TRBJ1-5, with D uncertain. The TCR was taken from an adult in good health. CDR3: CASSLIDQPQHF. For the CDR3, the DNA is TGTGCCAGCAGCCTGATCGATCAGCCCCAGCATTTT. The full variable domain, its missing parts supplied by reference TRBV28 and TRBJ1-5, is DVKVTQSSRYLVKRTGEKVFLECVQDMDHENMFWYRQDPGLGLRLIYFSYDVKMKEKGDIPEGYSVSREKKERFSLILESASTNQTSMYLCASSLIDQPQHFGDGTRLSIL.